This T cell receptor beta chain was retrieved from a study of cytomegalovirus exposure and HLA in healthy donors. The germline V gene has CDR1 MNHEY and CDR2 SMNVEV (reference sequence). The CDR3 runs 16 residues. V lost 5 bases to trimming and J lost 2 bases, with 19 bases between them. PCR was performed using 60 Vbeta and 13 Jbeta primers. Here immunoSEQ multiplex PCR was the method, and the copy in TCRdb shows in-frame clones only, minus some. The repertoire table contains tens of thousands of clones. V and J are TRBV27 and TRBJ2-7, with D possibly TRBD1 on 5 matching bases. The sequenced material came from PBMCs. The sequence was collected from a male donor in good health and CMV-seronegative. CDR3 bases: TGTGCCAGCAGTCCCGCTCGGACCCTAGGGGCCTACGAGCAGTACTTC. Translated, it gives CASSPARTLGAYEQYF.